This T cell receptor (delta chain) originates from a study of gamma-delta T cells after stem cell transplantation. Comments on this clone: A junction end diverges from the germline sequence, so it may reflect a read error.

CDR3 length: 20 amino acids. Germline V gene sequence: CDR1 GEAIGNYY, CDR2 EKD. TCRdb re-called clones from the RT-PCR reads using CATT. The sample includes 2,000 to 2,500 delta-chain clones, around 30% of them seen just once. The origin of this receptor is a human donor. It is not recorded whose cells these are; they may come from a transplant donor. The chain links TRDV2 to TRDJ1; possible D gene TRDD3, 6 bases. Input material: gamma-delta T cells. The CDR3 spells CAYDTVVASGENSYTDKLIF. CDR3 coding DNA: TGTGCCTATGACACCGTAGTGGCCTCTGGGGAAAATTCCTACACCGATAAACTCATCTTT.